The 30 T cell receptor beta chains presented below share a single source sample, sequenced in a study of response to subunit inactivated influenza vaccine. Each CDR3 protein gets one entry after TCRdb re-called the RT-PCR reads with MiXCR. In the table there are hundreds of thousands of distinct CDR3 sequences, 25% of which are singletons. Sequences were derived from CD4+ T cells sorted from PBMCs, sampled more than 4 days after vaccination. These receptors came from a man aged 50-60 years who received an inactivated influenza vaccine.

This clonotype was recorded a few times. The gene calls are TRBV5-1 and TRBJ2-5; no definite D call. This CDR3 is built from 12 residues. Between the trimmed V and J ends, which lost 3 bases and 3 bases, there was a span of 6 bases. Germline V CDR1 and CDR2: SGHRS, YFSETQ. The chain's CDR3 is CASSSNKETQYF. The CDR3 DNA is TGCGCCAGCAGCTCAAATAAAGAGACCCAGTACTTC. Complete variable domain (other parts from reference TRBV5-1 and TRBJ2-5): KAGVTQTPRYLIKTRGQQVTLSCSPISGHRSVSWYQQTPGQGLQFLFEYFSETQRNKGNFPGRFSGRQFSNSRSEMNVSTLELGDSALYLCASSSNKETQYFGPGTRLLVL.

This chain joins TRBV12-3 or TRBV12-4 and TRBJ1-2; D might be TRBD1 (5 bases). The CDR3 length is 15 residues. Trimming removed 6 bases at V and 4 bases at J, with 18 bases between. CDR3 loop: CASSPGFGAAYGYTF. In nucleotides, the CDR3 is TGTGCCAGCAGCCCCGGGTTCGGGGCCGCCTATGGCTACACCTTC.

This clonotype was detected ten times or more. The V and J genes are TRBV20-1 and TRBJ2-7, with D perhaps TRBD2 (6 bases). The CDR3 covers 11 residues. V gave up 3 bases and J gave up 9 bases, with 12 bases separating them. CDR1 and CDR2 (germline): DFQATT, SNEGSKA (reference sequence). The CDR3 coding sequence is TGCAGTGCTAGTACGGGGGAGCGGCAGTACTTC. Translating gives CSASTGERQYF.

This clonotype was detected many times. At one boundary the junction diverges from the germline segment, which might be a read error. The chain is built from TRBV12-3 or TRBV12-4 and TRBJ1-5; tentative D call: TRBD1 (6 bases). The CDR3 has 14 amino acids. DNA for the CDR3: TGTGCCAGCAGTCTAGCGCAGGGGAATCAGCCCCAGCATTTT. Its protein is CASSLAQGNQPQHF.

The V call is TRBV12-3 or TRBV12-4, the J call TRBJ1-5; D not resolved. V was pared by 3 bases and J by 7 bases, with 16 bases between. The CDR3 has 15 residues. The DNA of the CDR3 is TGTGCCAGCAGTTTCCGGGGATCCGGTGCGCAGCCCCAGCATTTT. This translates into CASSFRGSGAQPQHF.

This clonotype was observed many times. The rearrangement links TRBV4-2 to TRBJ2-4; 7 bases map to TRBD2. With V trimmed by 0 bases and J by 0 bases, 5 bases remained unmatched. The CDR3 is 17 amino acids. Germline CDR1 is LGHNA and CDR2 is YNFKEQ. Here the CDR3 DNA reads TGTGCCAGCAGCCAAGAGGCTGGGGGGGTAGCCAAAAACATTCAGTACTTC. This gives the protein CASSQEAGGVAKNIQYF.

The chain joins TRBV20-1 to TRBJ2-7; 8 bases agree with TRBD2. The V and J ends lost 3 bases and 0 bases, in that order; junction bases with no gene match: 4. The CDR3 sequence is 14 residues long. Per germline, CDR1 DFQATT and CDR2 SNEGSKA (reference sequence). The CDR3 nucleotides read TGCAGTGCTAGGGGACTAGAATTCTCCTACGAGCAGTACTTC. Protein: CSARGLEFSYEQYF.

The V and J genes are TRBV20-1 and TRBJ1-5; D is perhaps TRBD1 (6 bases). CDR3 length: 14 residues. Germline CDR1 reads DFQATT; CDR2 reads SNEGSKA (reference sequence). Trimming shortened V by 7 bases and J by 1 base, and 14 bases separated the two germline ends. Here the CDR3 reads CSVQGLASNQPQHF. The CDR3 DNA is TGCAGTGTCCAGGGGCTGGCGAGCAATCAGCCCCAGCATTTT.

This clonotype occurred a few times. This sequence joins TRBV5-1 and TRBJ2-3; a weak D match, TRBD1 (6 bases). The CDR3 has 16 amino acids. V dropped 7 bases and J dropped 2 bases, with 20 bases sitting between them. Germline loops: CDR1 SGHRS, CDR2 YFSETQ. The CDR3 DNA reads as TGCGCCAGCCGCCGTGGAATCGGACAGCACACAGATACGCAGTATTTT. This translates into CASRRGIGQHTDTQYF.

The chain couples TRBV12-3 or TRBV12-4 to TRBJ1-2, with D possibly being TRBD1 (6 bases). The germline V and J ends were trimmed by 6 bases and 7 bases, with 18 bases remaining between them. This CDR3 is built from 14 residues. CDR3 coding DNA: TGTGCCAGCAGCGCTCGGGGGGCTGGTGGTGGCTACACCTTC. Its protein is CASSARGAGGGYTF.

The chain uses TRBV5-1 and TRBJ1-2; D is uncertain. Per germline, CDR1 SGHRS and CDR2 YFSETQ. The CDR3 is 16 amino acids. The ends were cut back, 1 base at V and 4 bases at J, with 17 bases in the middle. For the CDR3, the DNA is TGCGCCAGCAGCTTGACCAACAGCGATCTGGGCTATGGCTACACCTTC. This translates into CASSLTNSDLGYGYTF.

In DNA, the CDR3 is TGTGCCAGCAATGGCGCTGGGGACGAGCAGTACTTC. This codes for CASNGAGDEQYF. The J gene is TRBJ2-7, the V gene TRBV7-9, with no clear D. Germline lookup yields CDR1 SEHNR and CDR2 FQNEAQ (reference sequence). This CDR3 has 12 amino acids. The V and J ends lost 7 bases and 5 bases respectively, with 12 bases between them.

The V and J genes are TRBV6-1 and TRBJ2-1; 9 bases agree with TRBD1. The germline gives CDR1 MNHNS, CDR2 SASEGT. The V segment lost 6 bases and the J segment 7 bases; nucleotides outside the gene matches: 10. The CDR3 contains 15 residues. CDR3 in DNA: TGTGCCAGCAGGAACCCGGGACAGGGTTTGAATGAGCAGTTCTTC. Its protein product is CASRNPGQGLNEQFF.

J is TRBJ2-1 and V is TRBV29-1; 10 nucleotides agree with TRBD1. The CDR3 length is 12 residues. Germline-derived CDR1 and CDR2 are SQVTM and ANQGSEA. J gave up 8 bases and V 6 bases, and 4 bases lay outside the gene matches. In nucleotides, the CDR3 is TGCAGCGTGGGACAGGGGAAGGATGAGCAGTTCTTC. Translated, it gives CSVGQGKDEQFF.

This chain links TRBV7-9 with TRBJ2-6; D is uncertain. Germline V gives CDR1 SEHNR, CDR2 FQNEAQ (reference sequence). Trimming removed 5 bases at V and 0 bases at J, with 14 bases between. This CDR3 is built from 17 residues. The CDR3 DNA is TGTGCCAGCAGCCAAAACCTCCTTAACTCTGGGGCCAACGTCCTGACTTTC. Protein sequence: CASSQNLLNSGANVLTF.

This clonotype occurred many times. The chain couples TRBV28 to TRBJ2-2; D is possibly TRBD1 (6 bases). Germline V lookup: CDR1 MDHEN, CDR2 SYDVKM. The CDR3 sequence is 14 residues long. Deletions cut 7 bases from V and 6 bases from J, with 15 bases between. Written as DNA, the CDR3 is TGTGCCAGCACTTTTTACAGGGTTGCCGGGGAGCTGTTTTTT. The encoded protein is CASTFYRVAGELFF. Full variable domain (outside the CDR3, taken from reference TRBV28 and TRBJ2-2): DVKVTQSSRYLVKRTGEKVFLECVQDMDHENMFWYRQDPGLGLRLIYFSYDVKMKEKGDIPEGYSVSREKKERFSLILESASTNQTSMYLCASTFYRVAGELFFGEGSRLTVL.

This clonotype was seen at least ten times. The chain is built from TRBV20-1 and TRBJ2-7, with D possibly being TRBD2 (5 bases). Trimming removed 3 bases from V and 5 bases from J, with 8 bases in between. CDR3 length equals 11 residues. Per the germline V gene, CDR1 is DFQATT and CDR2 is SNEGSKA (reference sequence). Here the CDR3 reads CSASIGDEQYF. The CDR3 bases are TGCAGTGCTAGTATCGGGGACGAGCAGTACTTC.

The chain is built from TRBV28 and TRBJ2-7; D is unresolved. The CDR3 loop spans 13 amino acids. Germline values: CDR1 MDHEN, CDR2 SYDVKM. The ends were cut back, 3 bases at V and 2 bases at J, with 8 bases in the middle. The CDR3 DNA follows: TGTGCCAGCAGTTTCCCGCAAGCCTACGAGCAGTACTTC. Its protein product is CASSFPQAYEQYF.

A few counts support this clonotype. The chain joins TRBV4-1 to TRBJ2-1, with D possibly being TRBD2 (7 bases). V was trimmed by 1 base and J by 4 bases, leaving 20 bases between them. This CDR3 contains 18 residues. CDR1 is MGHRA and CDR2 is YSYEKL in the germline V gene. The CDR3 nucleotides are TGCGCCAGCAGCCAAGGGTATGCGGGGGCGGGCGGATACAATGAGCAGTTCTTC. This gives the protein CASSQGYAGAGGYNEQFF.

This clonotype was seen a few times. The chain couples TRBV20-1 to TRBJ2-3, with D possibly matching TRBD2 (5 bases). V was clipped by 0 bases and J by 0 bases, with 19 bases between them. The CDR3 is 18 amino acids. Germline V lookup: CDR1 DFQATT, CDR2 SNEGSKA (reference sequence). CDR3 loop: CSAREPASRYPSTDTQYF. The CDR3 nucleotides are TGCAGTGCTAGAGAACCCGCTAGCCGGTACCCTAGCACAGATACGCAGTATTTT.

The chain employs TRBV7-8 and TRBJ2-1, with D perhaps TRBD1 (5 bases). Germline lookup yields CDR1 SGHVS and CDR2 FQNEAQ. Trimming took 5 bases from V and 3 from J, leaving 14 bases between them. This CDR3 has 15 residues. DNA for the CDR3: TGTGCCAGCAGCCACAGGCTCGCGGTCTACAATGAGCAGTTCTTC. This gives the protein CASSHRLAVYNEQFF.

There are many counts of this clonotype. Written as DNA, the CDR3 is TGTGCCATCAGTGGGACAGGGACCACTGAAGCTTTCTTT. Its translation is CAISGTGTTEAFF. This rearrangement joins TRBV10-3 to TRBJ1-1; 8 nucleotides align to TRBD1. Trimming took 4 bases from V and 4 from J; bases not matched to a gene: 2. From germline, CDR1 is ENHRY and CDR2 SYGVKD. The CDR3 contains 13 residues.

This clonotype was seen only a few times. The chain carries TRBV6-1 and TRBJ1-6; possibly TRBD1 for D (5 bases). V shed 6 bases and J shed 7 bases, with 16 bases lying between them. The CDR3 runs to 15 residues. The germline gives CDR1 MNHNS, CDR2 SASEGT. The chain's CDR3 is CASRKGDRFNSPLHF. CDR3 sequence (DNA): TGTGCCAGCAGAAAAGGGGATCGGTTCAATTCACCCCTCCACTTT.

This clonotype has only a few counts. This chain connects TRBV5-1 to TRBJ2-1; weak D call: TRBD1 (6 bases). V was clipped by 0 bases and J by 10 bases, with 20 bases between them. The CDR3 is 16 residues long. Germline loops: CDR1 SGHRS, CDR2 YFSETQ. CDR3 coding DNA: TGCGCCAGCAGCTTGGCACAGGGATGGTCCCCGGGGGAGCAGTTCTTC. It yields the protein CASSLAQGWSPGEQFF. The variable domain in full, completed from reference TRBV5-1 and TRBJ2-1, reads KAGVTQTPRYLIKTRGQQVTLSCSPISGHRSVSWYQQTPGQGLQFLFEYFSETQRNKGNFPGRFSGRQFSNSRSEMNVSTLELGDSALYLCASSLAQGWSPGEQFFGPGTRLTVL.

The chain recombines TRBV6-2 or TRBV6-3 with TRBJ2-7; D call uncertain. There are 14 residues in the CDR3. Germline CDR1 reads MNHEY; CDR2 reads SVGEGT. Trimming removed 2 bases at V and 3 bases at J, with 11 bases between. The CDR3 coding sequence is TGTGCCAGCAGTTACCCGAGTTCGCTCTACGAGCAGTACTTC. Protein sequence: CASSYPSSLYEQYF.

This clonotype was recorded a few times. J is TRBJ1-1 and V is TRBV12-3 or TRBV12-4, with D unclear. The CDR3 has 13 amino acids. V was pared by 3 bases and J by 7 bases, with 12 bases between. In DNA form, the CDR3 reads TGTGCCAGCAGTTTTGAGAGTTGGGGTGAAGCTTTCTTT. Translated, it gives CASSFESWGEAFF.

This chain connects TRBV7-9 to TRBJ1-3; TRBD1 is a possible D gene (5 bases). Per the germline V gene, CDR1 is SEHNR and CDR2 is FQNEAQ (reference sequence). The V and J ends lost 5 bases and 4 bases respectively, with 12 bases between them. The CDR3 runs to 14 residues. Here the CDR3 reads CASSQGTEGNTIYF. CDR3 nucleotides: TGTGCCAGCAGCCAAGGGACGGAAGGAAACACCATATATTTT.

This chain links TRBV6-1 with TRBJ1-5, with a possible D match to TRBD1 (5 bases). Between the trimmed V and J ends, which lost 3 bases and 5 bases, there was a span of 11 bases. The CDR3 length is 14 residues. Germline values: CDR1 MNHNS, CDR2 SASEGT. For the CDR3, the DNA is TGTGCCAGCAGTGAGTGGCAGGGCTATCAGCCCCAGCATTTT. It yields the protein CASSEWQGYQPQHF.

CDR3 amino acids: CASSTRLESTDTQYF. As DNA, the CDR3 is TGTGCCAGCAGCACGCGACTAGAAAGCACAGATACGCAGTATTTT. This chain joins TRBV11-2 and TRBJ2-3, with D perhaps matching TRBD2 (6 bases). This CDR3 has 15 residues. Germline V lookup: CDR1 SGHAT, CDR2 FQNNGV. V dropped 5 bases and J dropped 0 bases, with 12 bases sitting between them.

This clonotype was seen a handful of times. V gene TRBV7-3 combines with J gene TRBJ2-1, with 9 bases identical to TRBD2. This CDR3 has 17 amino acids. V gave up 3 bases and J gave up 2 bases; unmatched junction bases: 8. Germline assignment: CDR1 SGHTA and CDR2 FQGTGA. The CDR3 DNA reads as TGTGCCAGCAGCTTGGCCGGAGCGGGAGGAACCTACAATGAGCAGTTCTTC. Protein product: CASSLAGAGGTYNEQFF.